This TCR beta chain came from a study of T cell repertoires in ileal Crohn's disease. Study background: Around 40% were active smokers at surgery; median disease duration was around 7.9 years. About half of patients got postoperative therapy: about ten thiopurines, approximately 18 anti-TNF. Findings of the study overall: Active smokers at surgery had more clonal expansions than non-smokers.

Some clones are missing from TCRdb's copy, which holds only in-frame ones; the method was immunoSEQ multiplex PCR. The table shows some 5,400 clones, with roughly two thirds occurring only once. About this clone itself: Antigen: not known.

V was clipped by 3 bases and J by 5 bases; unmatched bases: 6. Germline V gene sequence: CDR1 LNHDA, CDR2 SQIVND (reference sequence). The CDR3 consists of 16 residues. Time point given: neoterminal ileum biopsy at postoperative endoscopy, about 6 months after surgery. The sample consisted of ileal tissue. The V and J genes are TRBV19 and TRBJ2-2, with 10 positions matching TRBD2. This sequence originates from an adult with Crohn's disease. The CDR3 region has the DNA TGTGCCAGTAGTATCAGACTAGCGGGTAGGACCGGGGAGCTGTTTTTT. Amino acid sequence: CASSIRLAGRTGELFF.